The entry below describes one T cell receptor (beta chain). Its antigen is still unknown. This entry belongs to a study of T cells in Graves' hyperthyroidism and ophthalmopathy. Study background: Peripheral blood specimens were obtained at initial diagnosis, prior to any treatment. Study results and caveats: Most thyroid clonotypes that were expanded above 0.001 also turned up in blood.

Exclusion of a patient resulted from uncontrolled infection, other autoimmune disease, pregnancy or lactation. Diagnoses were established using clinical symptoms, serum thyroxine and TRAb, thyroid ultrasound and orbital computed tomography. The TCR beta CDR3 regions underwent amplification using RNA transcripts as the source. The HTBI primer set drove a first-round RT-PCR of the TCR CDR3. Each CDR3 protein is one row after TCRdb ran MiXCR on the multiplex PCR reads. This sample has roughly 710,000 distinct CDR3 sequences, with 30% to 40% found just once. The CDR3 loop spans 13 amino acids. From germline, CDR1 is MGHRA and CDR2 YSYEKL. Trimming took 3 bases from V and 7 from J, leaving 10 bases between them.

What was sequenced was blood. The rearrangement links TRBV4-1 to TRBJ1-5; D ambiguous. This TCR came from a woman aged 40 to 49 with Graves' hyperthyroidism. CDR3 bases: TGCGCCAGCAGCCACTCACCCGAGCAGCCCCAGCATTTT. Its protein product is CASSHSPEQPQHF.